This is a list of T cell receptor beta chains from one sample in a study of blood T cells in healthy people across ages. One entry per CDR3 protein results from TCRdb running MiXCR on the 5' RACE reads. The sample includes some 930,000 distinct CDR3 sequences, roughly 29% of them seen just once. A further study also used this sample, focusing on T cells of mothers and their children.

The sequencing sample was made of blood. Receptor source: a middle-aged woman in good health. CDR3s include the opening cysteine and the closing phenylalanine or tryptophan. The D gene is left open where the match is weak.

D gene | V gene | CDR3 protein
NA | TRBV10-3 | CAISEGMNTEAFF
NA | TRBV20-1 | CSARAPGVLGGYTF
TRBD2 | TRBV10-3 | CAIRDGGGKETQYF
NA | TRBV14 | CASSQGGTRVTEAFF
NA | TRBV5-6 | CASSLGEIEAFF
TRBD2 | TRBV5-6 | CASSPSSGDTQYF
TRBD2 | TRBV20-1 | CSASRTSGNTDTQYF
TRBD1 | TRBV7-3 | CASRIDRGLSEQYF
NA | TRBV3-1 | CASSQDRGTATQETQYF
NA | TRBV29-1 | CSVDSRMGYGYTF
TRBD1 | TRBV6-7 | CASSYCGRGPRDFHNQPQHF
NA | TRBV10-3 | CAIDERAGYGYTF
TRBD2 | TRBV7-2 | CASSLGALLAGPYEQYF
NA | TRBV20-1 | CSARDPGGTYEQYF
NA | TRBV4-3 | CASSPQDIRGVGYGYTF
NA | TRBV7-9 | CASSPARVEVETQYF
NA | TRBV5-5 | CASSRGDGRLNTEAFF
TRBD2 | TRBV5-1 | CASSRLLAGAGETQYF
NA | TRBV10-3 | CAIRGGQELHF
TRBD1 | TRBV25-1 | CASSGGQGSLYSNQPQHF
TRBD1 | TRBV28 | CASQGDRATQPQHF
NA | TRBV12-3/TRBV12-4 | CASNRGAREKLFF
TRBD2 | TRBV20-1 | CSVTSGVLSYEQYF
TRBD1 | TRBV20-1 | CSAQNRDRGTDMQYF
TRBD2 | TRBV9 | CASSERGGEYNEQFF
NA | TRBV12-3/TRBV12-4 | CASSLNRMETQYF
TRBD1 | TRBV7-2 | CASSLTGAGTGGNEQFF
TRBD1 | TRBV3-1 | CASRSNRGNSPLHF
TRBD1 | TRBV29-1 | CSTGTGYNEQFF
TRBD1 | TRBV7-2 | CASSWAGTDYGYTF
NA | TRBV19 | CASRRQSPSTEAFF